The 17 T cell receptor beta chains given below trace back to one sample, sequenced in a study of response to subunit inactivated influenza vaccine. TCRdb analysed the RT-PCR reads with MiXCR anew, one entry per CDR3 protein. The sample records hundreds of thousands of distinct CDR3 sequences, around 18% being singletons. Source: PBMCs from blood, taken about 5 days after vaccination. The receptors come from a man in his fifties who received an inactivated influenza vaccine.

This clonotype was detected many times. The rearrangement links TRBV7-8 to TRBJ1-2; D gene unclear. The V and J ends lost 1 base and 4 bases respectively, with 13 bases between them. The CDR3 is 15 amino acids. Germline V lookup: CDR1 SGHVS, CDR2 FQNEAQ. CDR3 loop: CASSLGSGFVYGYTF. As DNA, the CDR3 is TGTGCCAGCAGCTTAGGATCCGGCTTTGTCTATGGCTACACCTTC.

This chain connects TRBV4-1 to TRBJ1-2; 9 bases align to TRBD1. V dropped 4 bases and J dropped 0; count of bases not matched to a gene: 9. Germline loops: CDR1 MGHRA, CDR2 YSYEKL. This CDR3 spans 17 amino acids. CDR3 in amino acids: CASSPGDRAYSNYGYTF. The CDR3 DNA is TGCGCCAGCAGCCCCGGGGACAGGGCATATTCTAACTATGGCTACACCTTC.

This clonotype was detected only a few times. J is TRBJ2-1 and V is TRBV24-1; 10 nucleotides match TRBD2. Germline loops: CDR1 KGHDR, CDR2 SFDVKD. This CDR3 has 14 amino acids. Germline trimming cut 7 bases from V and 9 bases from J; bases unmatched to any gene: 8. CDR3 sequence reads: CATSSGRDLSEQFF. CDR3 nucleotide sequence: TGTGCCACCAGCAGCGGGAGGGATCTATCTGAGCAGTTCTTC.

The chain carries TRBV11-2 and TRBJ1-5; D is unresolved. V dropped 5 bases and J dropped 2 bases, with 7 bases sitting between them. The germline V gene encodes CDR1 SGHAT and CDR2 FQNNGV. The length of the CDR3 is 13 residues. The CDR3 DNA reads TGTGCCAGCAGCCACGGGGGCAATCAGCCCCAGCATTTT. Its translation: CASSHGGNQPQHF. The full variable domain, completed using reference TRBV11-2 and TRBJ1-5, is EAGVAQSPRYKIIEKRQSVAFWCNPISGHATLYWYQQILGQGPKLLIQFQNNGVVDDSQLPKDRFSAERLKGVDSTLKIQPAKLEDSAVYLCASSHGGNQPQHFGDGTRLSIL.

Many counts were recorded for this clonotype. The chain is built from TRBV20-1 and TRBJ2-1, with 10 positions matching TRBD2. In germline, CDR1 is DFQATT, CDR2 SNEGSKA (reference sequence). Trimming took 3 bases from V and 8 from J; bases not matched to a gene: 7. The CDR3 spans 14 residues. CDR3 in DNA: TGCAGTGCTAGTGGCCTAGCGGGAGATGATGAGCAGTTCTTC. As protein: CSASGLAGDDEQFF.

This clonotype occurred a few times. The genes are TRBV12-3 or TRBV12-4 and TRBJ2-3; 12 bases agree with TRBD2. The V and J ends lost 8 bases and 0 bases, in that order; junction bases with no gene match: 3. The CDR3 length is 15 residues. The CDR3 coding sequence is TGTGCCAGCCAAGGGACTAGCGGGAGCACAGATACGCAGTATTTT. It yields the protein CASQGTSGSTDTQYF.

CDR3 loop: CASSVDAMNTEAFF. CDR3 sequence (DNA): TGTGCCAGCAGCGTAGACGCTATGAACACTGAAGCTTTCTTT. This chain links TRBV9 with TRBJ1-1; the D is unclear. The CDR3 runs 14 residues. Per germline, CDR1 SGDLS and CDR2 YYNGEE. Deletions cut 0 bases from V and 0 bases from J, with 6 bases between.

The chain carries TRBV18 and TRBJ2-7, with 7 bases matching TRBD1. V was pared by 6 bases and J by 2 bases, with 7 bases of the junction left unmatched. CDR3 size: 14 residues. Germline V gene data show CDR1 as KGHSH and CDR2 as LQKENI. The CDR3 DNA sequence: TGTGCCAGCTCGGGACAGCGAGGGGCCTACGAGCAGTACTTC. Its protein product is CASSGQRGAYEQYF. Supplemented by reference TRBV18 and TRBJ2-7, the full variable domain reads NAGVMQNPRHLVRRRGQEARLRCSPMKGHSHVYWYRQLPEEGLKFMVYLQKENIIDESGMPKERFSAEFPKEGPSILRIQQVVRGDSAAYFCASSGQRGAYEQYFGPGTRLTVT.

The table lists this clonotype with a few counts. The chain links TRBV9 to TRBJ2-4; the D is unclear. The germline V gene has CDR1 SGDLS and CDR2 YYNGEE. The V and J ends lost 5 bases and 0 bases respectively, with 12 bases between them. The CDR3 runs to 15 residues. The CDR3 coding sequence is TGTGCCAGCAGGGTACCGACTCTAGCCAAAAACATTCAGTACTTC. Amino acid sequence: CASRVPTLAKNIQYF.

The rearrangement uses TRBV28 and TRBJ2-3; perhaps TRBD2 as D (5 bases). The CDR3 consists of 15 residues. Germline CDR1 MDHEN, CDR2 SYDVKM. V was clipped by 6 bases and J by 2 bases, with 15 bases between them. CDR3 nucleotide sequence: TGTGCCAGCAGACTGGACTCCGCGCACACAGATACGCAGTATTTT. Translated: CASRLDSAHTDTQYF.

This clonotype has at least ten counts. The chain couples TRBV12-3 or TRBV12-4 to TRBJ2-6; 8 nucleotides agree with TRBD2. The CDR3 is 17 amino acids. V lost 6 bases and J lost 2; bases outside the gene matches: 9. The CDR3 sequence is CASRMRTSFAGANVLTF. In nucleotides, the CDR3 is TGTGCCAGCAGAATGAGGACTAGCTTCGCTGGGGCCAACGTCCTGACTTTC.

This clonotype was seen ten or more times. The rearrangement links TRBV12-3 or TRBV12-4 to TRBJ2-4, with TRBD1 matching over 7 bases. Trimming cost V 3 bases and J 2 bases; bases outside gene matches: 7. The length of the CDR3 is 16 residues. The CDR3 sequence is CASSFVAGGSKNIQYF. The CDR3 nucleotides read TGTGCCAGCAGTTTTGTGGCAGGGGGATCCAAAAACATTCAGTACTTC.

The chain has TRBV10-3 and TRBJ1-2; D gene unclear. Germline V gene data show CDR1 as ENHRY and CDR2 as SYGVKD. CDR3 length equals 16 residues. Trimming left V 0 bases short and J 0 bases short, with 11 bases between. CDR3 region: CAISESQRSPNYGYTF. The CDR3 region has the DNA TGTGCCATCAGTGAGTCGCAGAGGTCTCCTAACTATGGCTACACCTTC.

The chain employs TRBV7-9 and TRBJ2-7, with D unresolved. The CDR3 contains 13 residues. V was trimmed by 6 bases and J by 3 bases, leaving 12 bases between them. CDR1 is SEHNR and CDR2 is FQNEAQ in the germline V gene (reference sequence). Written as DNA, the CDR3 is TGTGCCAGCAGGGCAGTAGAAAGCTACGAGCAGTACTTC. Translated: CASRAVESYEQYF.

This clonotype was picked up a small number of times. CDR3 sequence (DNA): TGTGCCACGGGGAATGCGGAGAGCACAGATACGCAGTATTTT. Translating gives CATGNAESTDTQYF. The chain uses TRBV24-1 and TRBJ2-3; D is unclear. The V gene lost 10 bases and the J gene lost 0 bases, with 13 bases spanning the gap. The CDR3 has 14 amino acids. CDR1 and CDR2 (germline): KGHDR, SFDVKD.

The rearrangement uses TRBV7-9 and TRBJ2-1, with 10 bases matching TRBD2. V shed 2 bases and J 5 bases; nucleotides not matched to a gene: 3. Germline values: CDR1 SEHNR, CDR2 FQNEAQ (reference sequence). The CDR3 is 15 residues long. For the CDR3, the DNA is TGTGCCAGCAGCTTATTCACTAGCGGGGACAATGAGCAGTTCTTC. Translated: CASSLFTSGDNEQFF.

Only a few counts were recorded for this clonotype. The J gene is TRBJ2-1, the V gene TRBV19; TRBD2 matches at 11 bases. The CDR3 loop spans 17 amino acids. With 0 bases clipped from V and 7 bases from J, the junction kept 8 bases outside the gene matches. CDR1 and CDR2 (germline): LNHDA, SQIVND (reference sequence). The CDR3 nucleotides are TGTGCCAGTAGTATAGATGGCGAAAGACTAGCGGGGAATGAGCAGTTCTTC. Residues: CASSIDGERLAGNEQFF.